This T cell receptor (beta chain) derives from a study of lymphopenia after photon versus proton radiotherapy. Study-level results: A bigger post-nadir fall in TCR diversity correlated inversely with survival time in deceased patients. Under photons, naive T cells and diversity fell while effector/memory populations rose. Better survival with proton therapy was suggested as possible, not demonstrated. Post-nadir diversity loss with photons came from oligoclonal expansion, particularly CD8+ Temra cells.

A word on this clone: Its antigen is undetermined.

Produced via immunoSEQ multiplex PCR; TCRdb's table is partial and in-frame only. Among 150,000 to 200,000 clones listed, less than 90% were seen once. The sequence was collected from a man over 45 with gastric cancer. Sequencing was performed on peripheral blood, taken from a patient treated with photon-based radiotherapy.

CDR3 protein: CAWRQGANEQFF. In DNA form, the CDR3 reads TGTGCCTGGAGACAGGGGGCTAATGAGCAGTTCTTC. The chain is built from TRBV30 and TRBJ2-1; 9 positions agree with TRBD1. Germline CDR1 reads GTSNPN; CDR2 reads SVGIG (reference sequence). This CDR3 contains 12 residues. With 3 bases clipped from V and 7 bases from J, the junction kept 1 base outside the gene matches.